A selection of T cell receptor beta chains follows, all from one sample in a study of blood T cell repertoires in COVID-19. The method was immunoSEQ multiplex PCR; TCRdb's version includes in-frame clones alone and lacks a portion of them. The sample has 450,000 or so clones; 89% are singletons. Sample: peripheral blood. Receptors were obtained from a woman between 40 and 50 years old with COVID-19, enrolled during active disease. CDR3s include the opening cysteine and the closing phenylalanine or tryptophan. The order of the fields is V gene, J gene, CDR3 protein.

V: TRBV6-4
J: TRBJ2-2
CDR3: CASSEAQTGELFF

V: TRBV5-1
J: TRBJ2-3
CDR3: CASSLSKAGTDTQYF

V: TRBV19
J: TRBJ1-6
CDR3: CASSPGDSPLHF

V: TRBV29-1
J: TRBJ1-1
CDR3: CSVVAGRGAEAFF

V: TRBV7-2
J: TRBJ2-2
CDR3: CASSSTSSGGPTGELFF

V: TRBV7-9
J: TRBJ2-1
CDR3: CASSQLAGGPNEQFF

V: TRBV9
J: TRBJ2-7
CDR3: CASSRTQGGAYEQYF

V: TRBV7-2
J: TRBJ1-4
CDR3: CASSPGLFGTGLDGEKLFF

V: TRBV6-2/TRBV6-3
J: TRBJ1-2
CDR3: CASSSRGGHGYTF

V: TRBV28
J: TRBJ1-3
CDR3: CASSLFPGQGVLSGNTIYF

V: TRBV19
J: TRBJ2-2
CDR3: CASKRGGGELFF

V: TRBV4-3
J: TRBJ2-1
CDR3: CASSQELAAVLNEQFF

V: TRBV19
J: TRBJ1-2
CDR3: CASSVRDRRSYGYTF

V: TRBV18
J: TRBJ2-7
CDR3: CASSPTAGQHEQYF

V: TRBV12-3/TRBV12-4
J: TRBJ2-7
CDR3: CASSLGSPYEQYF